This record covers a single T cell receptor (beta chain). These donors, healthy bone marrow donors, were studied. This entry is derived from a study of cytomegalovirus exposure and HLA in healthy donors. Primers for the PCR totalled 60 Vbeta and 13 Jbeta. In the original analysis: The authors later counted roughly 76 million unique TCR beta chains, around 9.9 million of them shared. This table comes from immunoSEQ multiplex PCR, and its TCRdb copy is limited to in-frame clones, with some not included. The D gene and trimming were derived from the DNA, and the V and J assignments and clone size from that table. Among 150,000 to 200,000 clones listed, around 80% were seen once. This receptor was taken from a woman aged 18-35 years in good health and CMV-seronegative. Sequencing was carried out using PBMCs.

CDR3 amino acids: CASSQRDFRASTDTQYF. The CDR3, as DNA: TGCGCCAGCAGCCAAAGGGACTTCCGTGCTAGCACAGATACGCAGTATTTT. The J gene is TRBJ2-3, the V gene TRBV4-1, with TRBD2 as a possible D gene (6 bases). This CDR3 is built from 17 residues. V was pared by 2 bases and J by 0 bases, with 15 bases between. Germline-derived CDR1 and CDR2 are MGHRA and YSYEKL.